The 17 T cell receptor beta chains presented below share a single source sample, sequenced in a study of shared clonotypes between healthy human individuals. Sequenced by immunoSEQ multiplex PCR; TCRdb stores in-frame clones only, minus some. Among a few million clones listed, about 94% were seen once. Sequenced: naive CD4+ T cells sorted from blood. The subset was: CD45RA+ positively selected. These receptors were taken from a man aged 18 to 35 in good health.

The genes are TRBV2 and TRBJ1-4; D gene uncertain. The CDR3 length is 13 residues. Trimming removed 0 bases at V and 7 bases at J, with 6 bases between. CDR1 and CDR2 (germline): SNHLY, FYNNEI. The CDR3 here is CASSEARGEKLFF. For the CDR3, the DNA is TGTGCCAGCAGTGAAGCAAGAGGTGAAAAACTGTTTTTT.

This sequence joins TRBV5-6 and TRBJ2-6; either TRBD1 or TRBD2 may fit D (6 bases each). Trimming stripped 0 bases from V and 0 bases from J, with 13 bases between. CDR3 length: 18 residues. CDR1 and CDR2 from the germline V gene are SGHDT and YYEEEE. The CDR3 here is CASSLGWGALSGANVLTF. The CDR3 region has the DNA TGTGCCAGCAGCTTGGGGTGGGGGGCCCTCTCTGGGGCCAACGTCCTGACTTTC.

This chain links TRBV10-3 with TRBJ2-2, with TRBD2 matching 15 bases. J lost 2 bases, V lost 4 bases, and 8 bases had no gene match. The CDR3 is made up of 19 amino acids. CDR1 is ENHRY and CDR2 is SYGVKD in the germline V gene. The CDR3 reads CAISATGTSGGTNTGELFF. The CDR3 DNA sequence: TGTGCCATCAGTGCAACCGGGACTAGCGGGGGGACCAACACCGGGGAGCTGTTTTTT.

The chain combines TRBV28 with TRBJ2-2, with D unclear. This CDR3 is 16 amino acids long. Per germline, CDR1 MDHEN and CDR2 SYDVKM. Between the trimmed V and J ends, which lost 8 bases and 0 bases, there was a span of 16 bases. The DNA for the CDR3 is TGTGCCAGCCGGTTCCCCATGCCGGCGAACACCGGGGAGCTGTTTTTT. Encoded protein: CASRFPMPANTGELFF. Together with reference TRBV28 and TRBJ2-2, the CDR3 gives the full variable domain: DVKVTQSSRYLVKRTGEKVFLECVQDMDHENMFWYRQDPGLGLRLIYFSYDVKMKEKGDIPEGYSVSREKKERFSLILESASTNQTSMYLCASRFPMPANTGELFFGEGSRLTVL.

The CDR3 DNA sequence: TGTGCCAGCAGCTTAAACCCCGGGACAGGGGGCTTGGGCACTGAAGCTTTCTTT. Translation gives CASSLNPGTGGLGTEAFF. The chain is built from TRBV7-3 and TRBJ1-1; the match to TRBD1 covers 12 bases. From germline, CDR1 is SGHTA and CDR2 FQGTGA. The CDR3 extends over 18 amino acids. V lost 1 base and J lost 4; bases outside the gene matches: 10. The full variable domain, with the rest looked up from reference TRBV7-3 and TRBJ1-1, is GAGVSQTPSNKVTEKGKYVELRCDPISGHTALYWYRQSLGQGPEFLIYFQGTGAADDSGLPNDRFFAVRPEGSVSTLKIQRTERGDSAVYLCASSLNPGTGGLGTEAFFGQGTRLTVV.

This clone was recorded only once. The gene calls are TRBV2 and TRBJ2-7, with D maybe TRBD1 (5 bases). The germline gives CDR1 SNHLY, CDR2 FYNNEI. The V end was cut by 9 bases, the J end by 1 base, with 16 bases between. This CDR3 is built from 14 residues. In nucleotides, the CDR3 is TGTGCCAGTAAGACAGCCTTGCTTTCCTACGAGCAGTACTTC. This gives the protein CASKTALLSYEQYF. The full variable domain, in which reference TRBV2 and TRBJ2-7 provide the parts outside the CDR3, is EPEVTQTPSHQVTQMGQEVILRCVPISNHLYFYWYRQILGQKVEFLVSFYNNEISEKSEIFDDQFSVERPDGSNFTLKIRSTKLEDSAMYFCASKTALLSYEQYFGPGTRLTVT.

The CDR3 DNA sequence: TGTGCCGGTGCTAGGGGTAACCAAGATACGCAGTATTTT. It codes for CAGARGNQDTQYF. The chain combines TRBV7-8 with TRBJ2-3, with a possible D match to TRBD1 (5 bases). Trimming took off 11 bases at V and 5 bases at J, with 17 bases between the two ends. Looked up from germline, CDR1 is SGHVS and CDR2 is FQNEAQ. The CDR3 has 13 amino acids.

This chain uses TRBV6-5 with TRBJ2-2, with D unresolved. CDR1 and CDR2 (germline): MNHEY, SVGAGI. There are 13 residues in the CDR3. V dropped 5 bases and J dropped 5 bases, with 9 bases sitting between them. The CDR3 bases are TGTGCCAGCAGTCAGGCCTTAACCGGGGAGCTGTTTTTT. The encoded protein is CASSQALTGELFF.

This rearrangement joins TRBV18 to TRBJ1-5, with TRBD1 matching over 7 bases. CDR3 size: 12 residues. CDR1 is KGHSH and CDR2 is LQKENI in the germline V gene. V was clipped by 5 bases and J by 15 bases; unmatched bases: 10. The CDR3 spells CASSSNRDRVHF. In nucleotides, the CDR3 is TGTGCCAGCTCATCGAACCGGGACAGAGTGCATTTT.

The genes are TRBV14 and TRBJ2-7; 7 nucleotides match TRBD1. The CDR3 consists of 15 residues. Trimming removed 1 base from V and 4 bases from J; junction bases left unmatched: 7. Germline V gene sequence: CDR1 SGHDN, CDR2 FVKESK. CDR3 nucleotides: TGTGCCAGCAGCCAAGGAGTCACAGGGGTTTACGAGCAGTACTTC. The encoded protein is CASSQGVTGVYEQYF. Looking up the rest from reference TRBV14 and TRBJ2-7 gives the full variable domain: EAGVTQFPSHSVIEKGQTVTLRCDPISGHDNLYWYRRVMGKEIKFLLHFVKESKQDESGMPNNRFLAERTGGTYSTLKVQPAELEDSGVYFCASSQGVTGVYEQYFGPGTRLTVT.

V usage is TRBV6-4 and J usage is TRBJ1-2; possible D gene TRBD1, 5 bases. Germline CDR1 and CDR2: MRHNA and SNTAGT. The V and J ends lost 5 bases and 4 bases respectively, with 8 bases between them. The CDR3 covers 12 residues. The CDR3: CASSNRSYGYTF. The DNA of the CDR3 is TGTGCCAGCAGTAACAGGTCCTATGGCTACACCTTC.

A note on this clone: This sample includes further DNA sequences coding for the same CDR3. The chain links TRBV12-5 to TRBJ1-4; D might be TRBD1 (6 bases). The CDR3 runs to 13 residues. Per the germline V gene, CDR1 is LGHNT and CDR2 is FRNRAP. V was pared by 6 bases and J by 4 bases, with 9 bases between. The CDR3 DNA reads as TGTGCTAGTGGACAGGGTATTAATGAAAAACTGTTTTTT. It translates to CASGQGINEKLFF.

The count of this clone is one. V is TRBV6-1 and J is TRBJ1-4; 11 nucleotides agree with TRBD1. The junction had 8 bases not matched to a gene; V was cut back by 0 bases and J by 11 bases. The CDR3 extends over 16 amino acids. CDR1 and CDR2 (germline): MNHNS, SASEGT. This chain's CDR3 is CASSEAYGTGGNKLFF. The CDR3 bases are TGTGCCAGCAGTGAAGCGTACGGGACAGGGGGGAATAAACTGTTTTTT.

This clone was seen once. The chain couples TRBV5-4 to TRBJ2-5; 11 nucleotides align to TRBD2. Trimming cost V 4 bases and J 5 bases; bases outside gene matches: 4. This CDR3 has 14 residues. Germline CDR1 is SGHNT and CDR2 is YYREEE (reference sequence). CDR3 coding DNA: TGTGCCAGCAGCATGGCTAGCGGGGGGGAGACCCAGTACTTC. It encodes CASSMASGGETQYF. Variable domain in full (rest from reference TRBV5-4 and TRBJ2-5): ETGVTQSPTHLIKTRGQQVTLRCSSQSGHNTVSWYQQALGQGPQFIFQYYREEENGRGNFPPRFSGLQFPNYSSELNVNALELDDSALYLCASSMASGGETQYFGPGTRLLVL.

Written as DNA, the CDR3 is TGTGCCAGCACCCTCCGGGACAGGCCTCAAGAGACCCAGTACTTC. Its protein is CASTLRDRPQETQYF. The chain carries TRBV11-1 and TRBJ2-5; TRBD1 aligns across 8 bases. Germline CDR1 is SGHAT and CDR2 is FQDESV (reference sequence). CDR3 size: 15 residues. The trim removed 7 bases at V and 2 bases at J, leaving 9 bases unmatched.

This chain connects TRBV7-2 to TRBJ1-1; D remains ambiguous. The germline CDR1 and CDR2 sequences are SGHTA and FQGNSA. The CDR3 is made up of 13 amino acids. Trimming cost V 5 bases and J 6 bases, with 13 bases left between them. The CDR3 nucleotides read TGTGCCAGCAGCCCCCAGCTAGGCGCTGAAGCTTTCTTT. Protein sequence: CASSPQLGAEAFF.

J is TRBJ1-4 and V is TRBV25-1; D ambiguous. Trimming took 3 bases from V and 0 from J, leaving 14 bases between them. Germline-derived CDR1 and CDR2 are MGHDK and SYGVNS. The CDR3 consists of 17 residues. CDR3 DNA sequence: TGTGCCAGCAGTGATCGATCGGGCCTGGCAACTAATGAAAAACTGTTTTTT. Encoded protein: CASSDRSGLATNEKLFF.